This passage covers 8 T cell receptor beta chains from one sample sequenced in a study of cytomegalovirus exposure and HLA in healthy donors. PCR amplification relied on 60 Vbeta primers (plus 13 Jbeta primers). Assay used: immunoSEQ multiplex PCR; TCRdb lists only in-frame clones, some missing. The sample consists of about 160,000 clones, 60% to 80% of them appearing once. Sequencing input: PBMCs. These receptors came from a woman in her 30s in good health and CMV-seronegative.

This clone came up a few times. The J gene is TRBJ2-3, the V gene TRBV7-9, with D perhaps TRBD1 (6 bases). V was clipped by 3 bases and J by 0 bases, with 22 bases between them. The CDR3 sequence is 19 residues long. CDR1 is SEHNR, CDR2 FQNEAQ, per germline (reference sequence). CDR3 loop: CASSFQVPKQGQSTDTQYF. CDR3 bases: TGTGCCAGCAGCTTCCAGGTCCCAAAACAGGGTCAAAGCACAGATACGCAGTATTTT. Filled out from reference TRBV7-9 and TRBJ2-3, the complete variable domain reads DTGVSQNPRHKITKRGQNVTFRCDPISEHNRLYWYRQTLGQGPEFLTYFQNEAQLEKSRLLSDRFSAERPKGSFSTLEIQRTEQGDSAMYLCASSFQVPKQGQSTDTQYFGPGTRLTVL.

The rearrangement uses TRBV7-8 and TRBJ1-2; maybe TRBD1 (5 bases). Germline V gives CDR1 SGHVS, CDR2 FQNEAQ. V dropped 5 bases and J dropped 7 bases, with 29 bases sitting between them. The CDR3 loop spans 18 amino acids. The CDR3 loop is CASSTMLGLPGFMGGYTF. The DNA of the CDR3 is TGTGCCAGCAGCACGATGTTGGGATTGCCAGGGTTTATGGGTGGCTACACCTTC.

This clone appeared once. V gene TRBV5-1 combines with J gene TRBJ2-5, with D possibly being TRBD1 (6 bases). V was pared by 2 bases and J by 2 bases, with 10 bases between. Germline assignment: CDR1 SGHRS and CDR2 YFSETQ. This CDR3 region has 14 residues. This CDR3 is CASSFTGIQETQYF. The CDR3 DNA follows: TGCGCCAGCAGCTTTACAGGGATTCAAGAGACCCAGTACTTC. Supplemented by reference TRBV5-1 and TRBJ2-5, the full variable domain reads KAGVTQTPRYLIKTRGQQVTLSCSPISGHRSVSWYQQTPGQGLQFLFEYFSETQRNKGNFPGRFSGRQFSNSRSEMNVSTLELGDSALYLCASSFTGIQETQYFGPGTRLLVL.

This chain joins TRBV5-1 and TRBJ1-4, with 9 bases fitting TRBD1. The CDR3 is 15 amino acids. The germline V gene encodes CDR1 SGHRS and CDR2 YFSETQ. The V segment lost 2 bases and the J segment 6 bases; nucleotides outside the gene matches: 5. CDR3 nucleotide sequence: TGCGCCAGCAGCTTACAGGGGGCTGGGGATGAAAAACTGTTTTTT. Translated, it gives CASSLQGAGDEKLFF.

This clone has only one observation. J is TRBJ1-2 and V is TRBV10-3; D is perhaps TRBD1 (6 bases). The CDR3 covers 13 residues. Germline loops: CDR1 ENHRY, CDR2 SYGVKD. The V end was cut by 3 bases, the J end by 7 bases, with 12 bases between. The CDR3 region is CAISDQGFGGYTF. CDR3 nucleotides: TGTGCCATCAGTGATCAGGGGTTTGGTGGCTACACCTTC.

CDR3: CASSLIGTGRRGNTIYF. The CDR3 DNA follows: TGTGCCAGCAGTCTCATTGGGACAGGAAGAAGAGGAAACACCATATATTTT. The gene calls are TRBV28 and TRBJ1-3, with 8 bases that match TRBD1. V shed 5 bases and J 4 bases; nucleotides not matched to a gene: 13. CDR3 size: 17 residues. The germline CDR1 and CDR2 sequences are MDHEN and SYDVKM.

This clone was counted only a few times. The J gene is TRBJ2-3, the V gene TRBV7-9; 7 bases match TRBD2. V dropped 5 bases and J dropped 4; count of bases not matched to a gene: 6. Germline loops: CDR1 SEHNR, CDR2 FQNEAQ (reference sequence). This CDR3 comprises 14 residues. CDR3 nucleotide sequence: TGTGCCAGCAGCCCCGGACTAGACTCAGATACGCAGTATTTT. Its translation is CASSPGLDSDTQYF.

The chain couples TRBV19 to TRBJ1-5; D not certain. The CDR3 covers 14 residues. CDR1 is LNHDA, CDR2 SQIVND, per germline (reference sequence). Trimming took off 7 bases at V and 3 bases at J, with 13 bases between the two ends. CDR3 coding DNA: TGTGCCAGTAAAATGATTCAGGTCAATCAGCCCCAGCATTTT. It translates to CASKMIQVNQPQHF.